This TCR beta chain is from a study of blood T cell repertoires in COVID-19. Study as a whole: Acute and convalescent COVID-19 specimens originated in the United States, Italy and Spain. From T cells, B-cell-depleted T cells, or PBMCs came the material, which was cDNA or gDNA.

Trimming took off 8 bases at V and 0 bases at J, with 17 bases between the two ends. CDR1 and CDR2 from the germline V gene are LNHDA and SQIVND (reference sequence). The CDR3 consists of 15 residues. Under the authors' procedure: Amplification with reference gene primers provided the estimates of nucleated cell counts. Profiled with immunoSEQ multiplex PCR; TCRdb holds only in-frame clones, not every one. That table is the source of V, J and clone size, and D and trimming were worked out from the DNA. The sample has about 200,000 clones; 70% to 90% are singletons. The sequence was collected from a man in his forties or fifties with acute or convalescent COVID-19. The V and J genes are TRBV19 and TRBJ2-7; D unresolved. The sample taken for sequencing was peripheral blood. CDR3 residues: CASSGESSNSYEQYF. The CDR3 bases are TGTGCCAGTTCCGGAGAGAGTTCCAACTCCTACGAGCAGTACTTC.